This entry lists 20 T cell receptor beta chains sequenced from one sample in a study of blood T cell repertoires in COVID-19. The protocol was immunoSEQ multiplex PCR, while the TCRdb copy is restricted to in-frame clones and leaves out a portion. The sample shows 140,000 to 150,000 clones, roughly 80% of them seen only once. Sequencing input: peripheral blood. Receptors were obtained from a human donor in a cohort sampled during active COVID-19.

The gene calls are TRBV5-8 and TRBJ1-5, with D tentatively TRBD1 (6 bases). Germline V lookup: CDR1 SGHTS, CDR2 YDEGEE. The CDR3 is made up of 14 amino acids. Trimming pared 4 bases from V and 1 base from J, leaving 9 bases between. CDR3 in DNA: TGTGCCAGCAGCGACACAGGGAGCAATCAGCCCCAGCATTTT. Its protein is CASSDTGSNQPQHF.

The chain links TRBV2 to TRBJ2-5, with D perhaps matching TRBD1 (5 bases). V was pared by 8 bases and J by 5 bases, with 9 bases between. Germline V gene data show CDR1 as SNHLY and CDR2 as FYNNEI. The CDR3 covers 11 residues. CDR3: CASLTVETQYF. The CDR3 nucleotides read TGTGCCAGCCTGACAGTGGAGACCCAGTACTTC.

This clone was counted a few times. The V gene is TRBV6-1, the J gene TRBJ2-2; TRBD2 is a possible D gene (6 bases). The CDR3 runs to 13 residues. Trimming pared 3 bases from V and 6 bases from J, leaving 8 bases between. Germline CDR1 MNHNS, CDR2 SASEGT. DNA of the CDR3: TGTGCCAGCAGTGATCCTAGCGCCGGGGAGCTGTTTTTT. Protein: CASSDPSAGELFF.

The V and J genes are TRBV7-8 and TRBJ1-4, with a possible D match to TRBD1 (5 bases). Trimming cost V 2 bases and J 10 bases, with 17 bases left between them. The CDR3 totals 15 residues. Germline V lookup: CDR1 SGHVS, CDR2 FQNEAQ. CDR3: CASSLHRTNSAKLFF. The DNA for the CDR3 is TGTGCCAGCAGCTTACACCGGACAAATTCCGCAAAACTGTTTTTT.

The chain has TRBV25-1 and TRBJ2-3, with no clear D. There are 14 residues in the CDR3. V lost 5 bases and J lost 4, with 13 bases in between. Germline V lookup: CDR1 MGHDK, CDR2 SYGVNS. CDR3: CASSFHSIPDTQYF. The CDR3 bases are TGTGCCAGCAGTTTTCATAGTATTCCAGATACGCAGTATTTT. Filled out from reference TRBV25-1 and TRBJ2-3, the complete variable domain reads EADIYQTPRYLVIGTGKKITLECSQTMGHDKMYWYQQDPGMELHLIHYSYGVNSTEKGDLSSESTVSRIRTEHFPLTLESARPSHTSQYLCASSFHSIPDTQYFGPGTRLTVL.

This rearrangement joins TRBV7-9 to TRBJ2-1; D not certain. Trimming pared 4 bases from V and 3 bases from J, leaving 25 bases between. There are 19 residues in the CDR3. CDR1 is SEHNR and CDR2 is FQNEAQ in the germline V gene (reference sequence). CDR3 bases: TGTGCCAGCAGCTCTCCGGGTGGAGTATCATCCCTAAGCTACAATGAGCAGTTCTTC. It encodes CASSSPGGVSSLSYNEQFF.

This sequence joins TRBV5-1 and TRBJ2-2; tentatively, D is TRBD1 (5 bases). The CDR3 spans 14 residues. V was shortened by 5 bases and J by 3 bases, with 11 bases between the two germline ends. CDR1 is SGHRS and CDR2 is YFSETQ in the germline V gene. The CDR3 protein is CASRRGADTGELFF. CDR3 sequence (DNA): TGCGCCAGCAGAAGGGGTGCGGACACCGGGGAGCTGTTTTTT. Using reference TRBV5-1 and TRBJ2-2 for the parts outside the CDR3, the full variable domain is KAGVTQTPRYLIKTRGQQVTLSCSPISGHRSVSWYQQTPGQGLQFLFEYFSETQRNKGNFPGRFSGRQFSNSRSEMNVSTLELGDSALYLCASRRGADTGELFFGEGSRLTVL.

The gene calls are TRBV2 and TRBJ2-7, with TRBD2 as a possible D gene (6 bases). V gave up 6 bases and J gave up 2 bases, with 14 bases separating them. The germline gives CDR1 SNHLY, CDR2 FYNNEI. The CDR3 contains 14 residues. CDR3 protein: CASSEGLTTYEQYV. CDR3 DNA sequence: TGTGCCAGCAGCGAGGGACTTACCACCTACGAGCAGTACGTC.

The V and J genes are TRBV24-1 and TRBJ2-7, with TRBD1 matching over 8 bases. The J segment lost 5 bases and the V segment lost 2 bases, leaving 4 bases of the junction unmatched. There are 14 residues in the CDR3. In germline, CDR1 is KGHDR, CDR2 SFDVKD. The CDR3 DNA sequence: TGTGCCACCAGTGATTCCGGGACAGGCGACGAGCAGTACTTC. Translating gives CATSDSGTGDEQYF.

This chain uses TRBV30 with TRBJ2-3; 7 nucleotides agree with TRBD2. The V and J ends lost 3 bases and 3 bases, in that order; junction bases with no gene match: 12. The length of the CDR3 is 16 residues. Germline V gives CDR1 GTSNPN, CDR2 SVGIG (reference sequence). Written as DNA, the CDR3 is TGTGCCTGGAGCGCCGGGACTCCCGGGAGGACAGATACGCAGTATTTT. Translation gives CAWSAGTPGRTDTQYF.

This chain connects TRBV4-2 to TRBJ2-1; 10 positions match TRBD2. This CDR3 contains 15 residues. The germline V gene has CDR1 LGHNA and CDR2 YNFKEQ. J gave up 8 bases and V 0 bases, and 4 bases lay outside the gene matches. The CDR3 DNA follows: TGTGCCAGCAGCCAAGAGAGCGGGAGGGCCCATGAGCAGTTCTTC. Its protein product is CASSQESGRAHEQFF.

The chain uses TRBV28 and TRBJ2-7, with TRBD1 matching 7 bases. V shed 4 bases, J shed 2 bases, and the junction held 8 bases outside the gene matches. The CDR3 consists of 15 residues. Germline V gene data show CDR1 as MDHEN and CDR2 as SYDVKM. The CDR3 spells CASSSQVGGAYEQYF. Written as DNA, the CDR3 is TGTGCCAGCAGTTCCCAAGTAGGGGGCGCCTACGAGCAGTACTTC.

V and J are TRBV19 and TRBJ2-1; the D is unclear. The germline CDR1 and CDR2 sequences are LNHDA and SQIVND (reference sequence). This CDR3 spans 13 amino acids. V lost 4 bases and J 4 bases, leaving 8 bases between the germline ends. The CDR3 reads CASSTTRYNEQFF. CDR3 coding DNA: TGTGCCAGTAGTACCACAAGATACAATGAGCAGTTCTTC.

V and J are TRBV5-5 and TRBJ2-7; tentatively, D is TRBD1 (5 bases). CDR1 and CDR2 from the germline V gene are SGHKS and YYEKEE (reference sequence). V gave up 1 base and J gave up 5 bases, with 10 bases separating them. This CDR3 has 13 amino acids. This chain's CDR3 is CASSLPGLNEQYF. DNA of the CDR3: TGTGCCAGCAGCTTGCCAGGGCTCAACGAGCAGTACTTC.

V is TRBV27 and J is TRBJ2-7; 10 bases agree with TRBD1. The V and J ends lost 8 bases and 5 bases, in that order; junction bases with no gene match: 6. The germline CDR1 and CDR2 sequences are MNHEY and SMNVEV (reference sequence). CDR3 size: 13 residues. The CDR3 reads CASGRQGANEQYF. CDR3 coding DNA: TGTGCCAGCGGAAGACAGGGGGCAAACGAGCAGTACTTC.

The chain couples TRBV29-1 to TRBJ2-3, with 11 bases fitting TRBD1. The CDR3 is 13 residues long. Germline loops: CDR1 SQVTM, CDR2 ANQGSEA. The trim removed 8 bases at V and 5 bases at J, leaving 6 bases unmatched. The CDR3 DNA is TGCAGCTTTGGACAGGGGGCGATAGATACGCAGTATTTT. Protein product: CSFGQGAIDTQYF.

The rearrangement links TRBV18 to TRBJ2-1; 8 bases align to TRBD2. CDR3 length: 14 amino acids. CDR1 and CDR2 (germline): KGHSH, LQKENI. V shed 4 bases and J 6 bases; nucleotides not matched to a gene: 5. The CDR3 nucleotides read TGTGCCAGCTCACAGCGCGGGGGGCCCAATGAGCAGTTCTTC. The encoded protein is CASSQRGGPNEQFF.

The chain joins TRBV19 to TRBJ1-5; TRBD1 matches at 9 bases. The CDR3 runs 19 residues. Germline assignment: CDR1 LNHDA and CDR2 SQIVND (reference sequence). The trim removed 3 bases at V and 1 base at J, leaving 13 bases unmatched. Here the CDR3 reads CASSMIRTGAIGSNQPQHF. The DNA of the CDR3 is TGTGCCAGTAGTATGATCAGGACAGGGGCTATCGGGAGCAATCAGCCCCAGCATTTT.

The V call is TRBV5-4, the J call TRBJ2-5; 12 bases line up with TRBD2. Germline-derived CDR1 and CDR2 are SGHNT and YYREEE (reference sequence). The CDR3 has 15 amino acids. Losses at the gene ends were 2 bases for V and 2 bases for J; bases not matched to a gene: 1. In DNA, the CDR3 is TGTGCCAGCAGCTTTCTAGCGGGGGGGCAAGAGACCCAGTACTTC. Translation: CASSFLAGGQETQYF. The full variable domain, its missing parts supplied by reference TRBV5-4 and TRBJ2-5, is ETGVTQSPTHLIKTRGQQVTLRCSSQSGHNTVSWYQQALGQGPQFIFQYYREEENGRGNFPPRFSGLQFPNYSSELNVNALELDDSALYLCASSFLAGGQETQYFGPGTRLLVL.

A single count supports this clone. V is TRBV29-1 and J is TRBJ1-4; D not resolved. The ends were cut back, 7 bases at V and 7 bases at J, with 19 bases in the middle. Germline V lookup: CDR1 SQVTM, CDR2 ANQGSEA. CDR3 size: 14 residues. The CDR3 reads CSADGEGGSEKLFF. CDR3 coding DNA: TGCAGCGCCGACGGAGAGGGAGGGAGTGAAAAACTGTTTTTT. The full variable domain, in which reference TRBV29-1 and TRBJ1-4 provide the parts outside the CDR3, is SAVISQKPSRDICQRGTSLTIQCQVDSQVTMMFWYRQQPGQSLTLIATANQGSEATYESGFVIDKFPISRPNLTFSTLTVSNMSPEDSSIYLCSADGEGGSEKLFFGSGTQLSVL.